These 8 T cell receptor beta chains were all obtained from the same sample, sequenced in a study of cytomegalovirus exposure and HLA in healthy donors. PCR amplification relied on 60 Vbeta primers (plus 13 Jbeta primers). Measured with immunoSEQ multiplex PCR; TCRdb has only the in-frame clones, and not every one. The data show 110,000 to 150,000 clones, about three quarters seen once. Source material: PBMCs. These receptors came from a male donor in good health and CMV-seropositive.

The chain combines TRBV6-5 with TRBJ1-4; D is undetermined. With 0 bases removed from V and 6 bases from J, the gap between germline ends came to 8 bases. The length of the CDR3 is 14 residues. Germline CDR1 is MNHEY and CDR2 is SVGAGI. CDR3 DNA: TGTGCCAGCAGTTACTCGTGGGCAGATGAAAAACTGTTTTTT. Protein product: CASSYSWADEKLFF.

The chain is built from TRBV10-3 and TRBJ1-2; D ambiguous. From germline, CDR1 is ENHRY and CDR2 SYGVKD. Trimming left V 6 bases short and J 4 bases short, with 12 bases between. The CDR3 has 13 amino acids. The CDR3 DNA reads TGTGCCATCAGCCTGCCCGGGAGCTATGGCTACACCTTC. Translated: CAISLPGSYGYTF.

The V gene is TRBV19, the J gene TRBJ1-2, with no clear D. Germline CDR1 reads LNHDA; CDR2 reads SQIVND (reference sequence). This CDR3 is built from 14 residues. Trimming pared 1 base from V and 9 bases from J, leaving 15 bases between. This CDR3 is CASSIAEVQTSYTF. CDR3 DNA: TGTGCCAGTAGTATAGCAGAGGTCCAAACGAGCTACACCTTC.

The CDR3 DNA reads TGTGCCAGCAGCCCACCAGGGGCGGACACTGAAGCTTTCTTT. This gives the protein CASSPPGADTEAFF. The chain employs TRBV7-6 and TRBJ1-1; D is perhaps TRBD1 (6 bases). V was cut by 5 bases and J by 3 bases, with 13 bases left in between. The germline CDR1 and CDR2 sequences are SGHVS and FNYEAQ. The CDR3 runs to 14 residues.

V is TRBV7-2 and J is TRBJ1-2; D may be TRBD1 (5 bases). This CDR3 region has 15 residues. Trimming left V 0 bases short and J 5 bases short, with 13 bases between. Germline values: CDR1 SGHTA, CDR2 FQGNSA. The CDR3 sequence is CASSLAGAVRYGYTF. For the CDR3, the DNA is TGTGCCAGCAGCTTAGCAGGGGCGGTGAGGTATGGCTACACCTTC.

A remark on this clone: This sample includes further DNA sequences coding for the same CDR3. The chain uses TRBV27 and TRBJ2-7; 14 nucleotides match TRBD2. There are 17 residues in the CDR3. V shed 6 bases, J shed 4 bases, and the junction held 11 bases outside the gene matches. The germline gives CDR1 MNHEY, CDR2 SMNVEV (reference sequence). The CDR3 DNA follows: TGTGCCAGCAGCATAAGGGGACTAGCGGGAGAAATGTACGAGCAGTACTTC. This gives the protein CASSIRGLAGEMYEQYF.

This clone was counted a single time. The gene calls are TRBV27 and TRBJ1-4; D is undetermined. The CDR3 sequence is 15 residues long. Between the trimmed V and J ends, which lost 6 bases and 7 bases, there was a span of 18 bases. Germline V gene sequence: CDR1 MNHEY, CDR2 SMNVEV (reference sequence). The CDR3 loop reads CASRSRGGVGEKLFF. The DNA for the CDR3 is TGTGCCAGCAGATCCCGAGGAGGAGTAGGTGAAAAACTGTTTTTT.

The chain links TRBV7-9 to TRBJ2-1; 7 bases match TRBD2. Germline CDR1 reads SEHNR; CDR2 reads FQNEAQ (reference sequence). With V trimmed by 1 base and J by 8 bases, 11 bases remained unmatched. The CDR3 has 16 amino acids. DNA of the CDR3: TGTGCCAGCAGCTTAGGACGTAAGACTAGCTGGTATGAGCAGTTCTTC. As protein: CASSLGRKTSWYEQFF.